The 32 T cell receptor beta chains below were found in one sample sequenced in a study of blood T cell repertoires in COVID-19. Sequenced by immunoSEQ multiplex PCR; TCRdb stores in-frame clones only, minus some. The data contain some 190,000 clones, approximately 80% of them singletons. Sample: peripheral blood. All receptors derive from a woman between 50 and 59 years old with acute or convalescent COVID-19.

The chain couples TRBV19 to TRBJ1-5; TRBD1 agrees at 8 bases. CDR1 is LNHDA, CDR2 SQIVND, per germline (reference sequence). Trimming cost V 5 bases and J 2 bases; bases outside gene matches: 8. The CDR3 is 16 residues long. The CDR3 DNA follows: TGTGCCAGTAGTCCCCAGGGGGCCAGGGGCAATCAGCCCCAGCATTTT. This translates into CASSPQGARGNQPQHF.

V and J are TRBV30 and TRBJ1-5; 7 positions match TRBD1. Trimming took 1 base from V and 7 from J; bases not matched to a gene: 10. This CDR3 contains 15 residues. In germline, CDR1 is GTSNPN, CDR2 SVGIG (reference sequence). CDR3 in DNA: TGTGCCTGGAGTGGGACCGGGACAGTCAGCCAGCCCCAGCATTTT. Its protein is CAWSGTGTVSQPQHF. Using reference TRBV30 and TRBJ1-5 for the parts outside the CDR3, the full variable domain is SQTIHQWPATLVQPVGSPLSLECTVEGTSNPNLYWYRQAAGRGLQLLFYSVGIGQISSEVPQNLSASRPQDRQFILSSKKLLLSDSGFYLCAWSGTGTVSQPQHFGDGTRLSIL.

In this sample, this clone turned up a few times. The rearrangement links TRBV19 to TRBJ1-2; 7 bases are shared with TRBD1. CDR1 and CDR2 (germline): LNHDA, SQIVND (reference sequence). J was trimmed by 5 bases and V by 6 bases; bases with no gene match: 12. There are 15 residues in the CDR3. CDR3 sequence (DNA): TGTGCCAGTAGGGGACAGACCGAGGGTAGATATGGCTACACCTTC. Translating gives CASRGQTEGRYGYTF. Based on the CDR3 plus reference TRBV19 and TRBJ1-2, the full variable domain is DGGITQSPKYLFRKEGQNVTLSCEQNLNHDAMYWYRQDPGQGLRLIYYSQIVNDFQKGDIAEGYSVSREKKESFPLTVTSAQKNPTAFYLCASRGQTEGRYGYTFGSGTRLTVV.

The chain joins TRBV6-1 to TRBJ1-4; the D gene is possibly TRBD1 (5 bases). The CDR3 length is 18 residues. Trimming removed 2 bases at V and 4 bases at J, with 20 bases between. Germline-derived CDR1 and CDR2 are MNHNS and SASEGT. DNA of the CDR3: TGTGCCAGCAGTGAAAGAAGGCAGGGCCCCCTGGGTAATGAAAAACTGTTTTTT. It is translated as CASSERRQGPLGNEKLFF.

The rearrangement joins TRBV9 to TRBJ2-3; TRBD2 matches at 7 bases. V lost 4 bases to trimming and J lost 8 bases; unmatched junction nucleotides: 13. Looked up from germline, CDR1 is SGDLS and CDR2 is YYNGEE. This CDR3 has 15 residues. CDR3 coding DNA: TGTGCCAGCAGCCCGACCAGCGGGGCGAGGGGTACGCAGTATTTT. It codes for CASSPTSGARGTQYF.

V is TRBV28 and J is TRBJ1-5; D possibly corresponds to TRBD1 (6 bases). Germline CDR1 MDHEN, CDR2 SYDVKM. The CDR3 sequence is 16 residues long. Between the trimmed V and J ends, which lost 2 bases and 2 bases, there was a span of 13 bases. The CDR3 here is CASSLRGGGGNQPQHF. The CDR3 bases are TGTGCCAGCAGTTTACGAGGGGGGGGAGGCAATCAGCCCCAGCATTTT.

The chain combines TRBV7-2 with TRBJ2-7; 11 bases agree with TRBD2. This CDR3 spans 15 amino acids. Germline CDR1 is SGHTA and CDR2 is FQGNSA. V lost 2 bases and J lost 3; bases outside the gene matches: 3. The CDR3 protein is CASSLRLAGSYEQYF. The CDR3 nucleotides are TGTGCCAGCAGCTTAAGACTAGCGGGAAGCTACGAGCAGTACTTC. Combining the CDR3 with reference TRBV7-2 and TRBJ2-7 gives the whole variable domain GAGVSQSPSNKVTEKGKDVELRCDPISGHTALYWYRQSLGQGLEFLIYFQGNSAPDKSGLPSDRFSAERTGGSVSTLTIQRTQQEDSAVYLCASSLRLAGSYEQYFGPGTRLTVT.

This rearrangement joins TRBV19 to TRBJ1-5, with TRBD1 matching 10 bases. From germline, CDR1 is LNHDA and CDR2 SQIVND (reference sequence). V was clipped by 8 bases and J by 0 bases; unmatched bases: 7. This CDR3 has 16 residues. CDR3 loop: CASGTGVRYSNQPQHF. The CDR3 DNA follows: TGTGCCAGTGGGACAGGGGTTCGGTATAGCAATCAGCCCCAGCATTTT. Combining the CDR3 with reference TRBV19 and TRBJ1-5 gives the whole variable domain DGGITQSPKYLFRKEGQNVTLSCEQNLNHDAMYWYRQDPGQGLRLIYYSQIVNDFQKGDIAEGYSVSREKKESFPLTVTSAQKNPTAFYLCASGTGVRYSNQPQHFGDGTRLSIL.

This chain links TRBV28 with TRBJ1-1; a weak D match, TRBD1 (6 bases). Trimming stripped 7 bases from V and 1 base from J, with 19 bases between. Looked up from germline, CDR1 is MDHEN and CDR2 is SYDVKM. CDR3 length equals 16 residues. The chain's CDR3 is CASTLYGRGANTEAFF. The CDR3 bases are TGTGCCAGCACCCTTTATGGGAGGGGGGCGAACACTGAAGCTTTCTTT. Drawing the rest from reference TRBV28 and TRBJ1-1, the complete variable domain is DVKVTQSSRYLVKRTGEKVFLECVQDMDHENMFWYRQDPGLGLRLIYFSYDVKMKEKGDIPEGYSVSREKKERFSLILESASTNQTSMYLCASTLYGRGANTEAFFGQGTRLTVV.

The chain carries TRBV5-1 and TRBJ2-3, with D possibly matching TRBD1 (5 bases). CDR3 length equals 14 residues. In germline, CDR1 is SGHRS, CDR2 YFSETQ. Trimming stripped 9 bases from V and 1 base from J, with 15 bases between. The CDR3 sequence: CATQLQGGTDTQYF. The CDR3 DNA reads TGCGCCACCCAGTTGCAGGGCGGCACAGATACGCAGTATTTT.

The chain joins TRBV18 to TRBJ2-1; 13 positions match TRBD2. This CDR3 contains 16 residues. From germline, CDR1 is KGHSH and CDR2 LQKENI. V was clipped by 5 bases and J by 6 bases; unmatched bases: 7. The CDR3 DNA reads as TGTGCCAGCTCATTTACTAGCGGGGGGGCTTCCAATGAGCAGTTCTTC. As protein: CASSFTSGGASNEQFF.

V usage is TRBV28 and J usage is TRBJ2-7; D not resolved. The CDR3 has 13 residues. The V gene lost 5 bases and the J gene lost 4 bases, with 12 bases spanning the gap. CDR1 MDHEN and CDR2 SYDVKM come from the germline V gene. As DNA, the CDR3 is TGTGCCAGCAGTCCCCTTGAACGGTACGAGCAGTACTTC. Amino acid sequence: CASSPLERYEQYF.

The chain couples TRBV10-1 to TRBJ2-1, with 9 bases identical to TRBD2. The germline V gene encodes CDR1 WNHNN and CDR2 SYGVQD (reference sequence). V was pared by 8 bases and J by 10 bases, with 9 bases of the junction left unmatched. This CDR3 comprises 13 residues. The CDR3 loop reads CASRGRALYEQFF. The CDR3 nucleotides are TGCGCCAGCCGCGGGAGGGCCCTCTACGAGCAGTTCTTC.

The gene calls are TRBV23-1 and TRBJ2-2; no definite D call. TRBV23-1 is noted as an ORF with a role that remains uncertain. V shed 2 bases and J shed 5 bases, with 12 bases lying between them. The CDR3 runs 15 residues. This CDR3 reads CASSQHPHRTGELFF. CDR3 DNA: TGCGCCAGCAGTCAACACCCCCATCGGACCGGGGAGCTGTTTTTT.

The chain employs TRBV20-1 and TRBJ2-1; the D is unclear. V lost 3 bases to trimming and J lost 4 bases, with 4 bases between them. The CDR3 runs to 11 residues. Germline loops: CDR1 DFQATT, CDR2 SNEGSKA (reference sequence). CDR3 nucleotide sequence: TGCAGTGCTAGCGAGTACAATGAGCAGTTCTTC. Protein sequence: CSASEYNEQFF.

Only one count was recorded for this clone. The rearrangement joins TRBV28 to TRBJ2-7, with TRBD2 as a possible D gene (5 bases). Germline V gene lookup returns CDR1 MDHEN and CDR2 SYDVKM. The CDR3 sequence is 16 residues long. V lost 2 bases, J lost 0 bases, and 14 bases lay in between. The CDR3 loop is CASSLTLGLSSYEQYF. The CDR3, as DNA: TGTGCCAGCAGTTTAACTCTAGGACTGAGCTCCTACGAGCAGTACTTC.

This clone turned up a few times. The V gene is TRBV5-5, the J gene TRBJ2-2, with a weak D call TRBD1 (6 bases). CDR1 and CDR2 (germline): SGHKS, YYEKEE (reference sequence). This CDR3 has 17 residues. V was pared by 0 bases and J by 5 bases, with 17 bases between. CDR3 coding DNA: TGTGCCAGCAGCTTGGTACCTATAGGGGGAGTTACCGGGGAGCTGTTTTTT. Translation gives CASSLVPIGGVTGELFF.

This chain connects TRBV18 to TRBJ2-1, with D possibly matching TRBD1 (5 bases). Germline-derived CDR1 and CDR2 are KGHSH and LQKENI. CDR3 length: 15 amino acids. V was cut by 3 bases and J by 6 bases, with 15 bases left in between. Here the CDR3 DNA reads TGTGCCAGCTCACCGGCAAGGGGCCACATCAATGAGCAGTTCTTC. It translates to CASSPARGHINEQFF.

The chain carries TRBV5-1 and TRBJ2-5; D is possibly TRBD1 (6 bases). V was clipped by 5 bases and J by 2 bases, with 7 bases between them. The CDR3 loop spans 12 amino acids. From germline, CDR1 is SGHRS and CDR2 YFSETQ. In DNA form, the CDR3 reads TGCGCCAGCAGAACAGGGCAAGAGACCCAGTACTTC. Translating gives CASRTGQETQYF.

The chain couples TRBV25-1 to TRBJ2-3; 7 bases match TRBD2. Germline trimming cut 8 bases from V and 2 bases from J; bases unmatched to any gene: 4. From germline, CDR1 is MGHDK and CDR2 SYGVNS. The CDR3 runs to 13 residues. The CDR3 spells CASCGGPTDTQYF. CDR3 DNA: TGTGCCAGCTGCGGGGGACCCACAGATACGCAGTATTTT.

The genes are TRBV6-4 and TRBJ1-5; tentatively, D is TRBD1 (5 bases). This CDR3 spans 14 amino acids. V shed 2 bases and J shed 4 bases, with 9 bases lying between them. Germline V gene sequence: CDR1 MRHNA, CDR2 SNTAGT. Here the CDR3 DNA reads TGTGCCAGCAGTGACGGGGGGGAGAATCAGCCCCAGCATTTT. Translating gives CASSDGGENQPQHF.

The V call is TRBV19, the J call TRBJ2-2; D may be TRBD2 (6 bases). The V end was cut by 5 bases, the J end by 6 bases, with 16 bases between. The CDR3 covers 15 residues. CDR1 LNHDA and CDR2 SQIVND come from the germline V gene (reference sequence). The CDR3 bases are TGTGCCAGTAGTCTCTCGGGAGTAAGGCCCGGGGAGCTGTTTTTT. Translating it yields CASSLSGVRPGELFF.

The rearrangement joins TRBV3-1 (or the pseudogene TRBV3-2) to TRBJ2-7, with D maybe TRBD1 (6 bases). Trimming stripped 0 bases from V and 3 bases from J, with 9 bases between. Germline loops: CDR1 LGHDT, CDR2 YNNKEL (reference sequence). The length of the CDR3 is 14 residues. For the CDR3, the DNA is TGTGCCAGCAGCCAAGAGGCAGGGGACTACGAGCAGTACTTC. This encodes CASSQEAGDYEQYF.

V is TRBV6-5 and J is TRBJ2-7; 9 bases agree with TRBD1. J gave up 7 bases and V 5 bases, and 12 bases lay outside the gene matches. Germline V CDR1 and CDR2: MNHEY, SVGAGI. This CDR3 comprises 15 residues. The CDR3 DNA reads as TGTGCCAGCAGTCACGGGACAGGGCCCTCGAGGGAGCAGTACTTC. Translating it yields CASSHGTGPSREQYF.

This rearrangement joins TRBV7-2 to TRBJ2-3; 9 nucleotides agree with TRBD1. The CDR3 is 17 residues long. The germline gives CDR1 SGHTA, CDR2 FQGNSA. J lost 8 bases, V lost 1 base, and 13 bases had no gene match. Here the CDR3 reads CASSLGASTGGSGTQYF. The CDR3 bases are TGTGCCAGCAGCTTAGGCGCCTCGACAGGGGGAAGCGGTACGCAGTATTTT.

The V gene is TRBV6-6, the J gene TRBJ2-1, with D possibly being TRBD2 (5 bases). Trimming stripped 7 bases from V and 4 bases from J, with 11 bases between. CDR3 length: 13 residues. Germline CDR1 MNHNY, CDR2 SVGAGI (reference sequence). In DNA form, the CDR3 reads TGTGCCAGCATCCGCCGGGGTTACAATGAGCAGTTCTTC. Its translation is CASIRRGYNEQFF.

The chain recombines TRBV6-5 with TRBJ2-7; 9 bases map to TRBD1. With V trimmed by 6 bases and J by 6 bases, 12 bases remained unmatched. The CDR3 loop spans 15 amino acids. Germline V gene sequence: CDR1 MNHEY, CDR2 SVGAGI. The DNA of the CDR3 is TGTGCCAGCAGACCCTCGGACAGGGGAGCGGGCGAGCAGTACTTC. It is translated as CASRPSDRGAGEQYF.

Only a few counts were recorded for this clone. V usage is TRBV11-2 and J usage is TRBJ1-1; a possible D gene is TRBD1 (5 bases). The germline V gene has CDR1 SGHAT and CDR2 FQNNGV. This CDR3 spans 13 amino acids. V gave up 3 bases and J gave up 6 bases, with 11 bases separating them. The CDR3 loop reads CASSLGRVAEAFF. CDR3 in DNA: TGTGCCAGCAGCTTGGGCAGGGTCGCTGAAGCTTTCTTT.

This rearrangement joins TRBV7-2 to TRBJ1-2; D is unresolved. The V and J ends lost 0 bases and 1 base respectively, with 12 bases between them. The CDR3 length is 16 residues. Germline-derived CDR1 and CDR2 are SGHTA and FQGNSA. The CDR3 sequence: CASSLASGGDNYGYTF. CDR3 nucleotides: TGTGCCAGCAGCTTAGCGTCAGGCGGGGATAACTATGGCTACACCTTC. Using reference TRBV7-2 and TRBJ1-2 for the parts outside the CDR3, the full variable domain is GAGVSQSPSNKVTEKGKDVELRCDPISGHTALYWYRQSLGQGLEFLIYFQGNSAPDKSGLPSDRFSAERTGGSVSTLTIQRTQQEDSAVYLCASSLASGGDNYGYTFGSGTRLTVV.

The chain carries TRBV5-1 and TRBJ1-1; 8 bases agree with TRBD1. The CDR3 sequence is 15 residues long. Germline CDR1 reads SGHRS; CDR2 reads YFSETQ. V was pared by 4 bases and J by 4 bases, with 9 bases of the junction left unmatched. CDR3 amino acids: CASSPAGTGVTEAFF. CDR3 in DNA: TGCGCCAGCAGCCCTGCCGGGACAGGCGTCACTGAAGCTTTCTTT.

This chain links TRBV5-4 with TRBJ2-5, with 8 bases fitting TRBD1. CDR1 SGHNT and CDR2 YYREEE come from the germline V gene (reference sequence). The CDR3 runs 14 residues. Trimming at V came to 2 bases and at J to 5 bases, leaving 5 bases not matched to a gene. CDR3 loop: CASSFQGARETQYF. The CDR3 DNA reads TGTGCCAGCAGCTTCCAGGGGGCGCGGGAGACCCAGTACTTC.

This chain uses TRBV10-1 with TRBJ2-3, with 8 bases matching TRBD2. Germline V gives CDR1 WNHNN, CDR2 SYGVQD (reference sequence). This CDR3 has 18 residues. J gave up 3 bases and V 0 bases, and 11 bases lay outside the gene matches. CDR3: CASSESWLAGGGTDTQYF. The CDR3 DNA reads TGCGCCAGCAGTGAGTCGTGGTTGGCGGGAGGAGGAACAGATACGCAGTATTTT.